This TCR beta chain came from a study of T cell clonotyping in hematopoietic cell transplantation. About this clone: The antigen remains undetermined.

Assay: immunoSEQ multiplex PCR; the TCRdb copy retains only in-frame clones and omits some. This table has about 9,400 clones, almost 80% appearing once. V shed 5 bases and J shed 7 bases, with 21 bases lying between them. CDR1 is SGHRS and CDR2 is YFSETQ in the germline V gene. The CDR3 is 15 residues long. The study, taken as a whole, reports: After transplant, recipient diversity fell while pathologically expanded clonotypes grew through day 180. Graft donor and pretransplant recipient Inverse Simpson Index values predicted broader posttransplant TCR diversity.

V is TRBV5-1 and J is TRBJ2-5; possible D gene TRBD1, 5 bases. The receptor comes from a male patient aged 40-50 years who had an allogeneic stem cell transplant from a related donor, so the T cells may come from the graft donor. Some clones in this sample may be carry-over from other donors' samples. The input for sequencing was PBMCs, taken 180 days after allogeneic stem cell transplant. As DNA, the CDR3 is TGCGCCAGCAGGTTCACGGTAGGGGTAGGCGGGACCCAGTACTTC. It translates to CASRFTVGVGGTQYF.